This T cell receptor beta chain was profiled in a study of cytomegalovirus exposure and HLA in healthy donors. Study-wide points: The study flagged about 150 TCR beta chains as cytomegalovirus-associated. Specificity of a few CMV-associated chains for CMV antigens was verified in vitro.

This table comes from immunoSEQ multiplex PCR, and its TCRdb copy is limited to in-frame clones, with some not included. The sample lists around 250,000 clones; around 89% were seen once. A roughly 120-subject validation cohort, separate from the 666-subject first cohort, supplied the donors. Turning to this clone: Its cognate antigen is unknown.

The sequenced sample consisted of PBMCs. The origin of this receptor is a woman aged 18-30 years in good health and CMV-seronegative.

CDR3: CASSLPADTQYF. CDR3 coding DNA: TGTGCCAGCAGTTTGCCAGCAGATACGCAGTATTTT. The V gene is TRBV7-2, the J gene TRBJ2-3; unclear D gene. CDR1 is SGHTA, CDR2 FQGNSA, per germline. Between the trimmed V and J ends, which lost 6 bases and 4 bases, there was a span of 8 bases. This CDR3 has 12 residues.